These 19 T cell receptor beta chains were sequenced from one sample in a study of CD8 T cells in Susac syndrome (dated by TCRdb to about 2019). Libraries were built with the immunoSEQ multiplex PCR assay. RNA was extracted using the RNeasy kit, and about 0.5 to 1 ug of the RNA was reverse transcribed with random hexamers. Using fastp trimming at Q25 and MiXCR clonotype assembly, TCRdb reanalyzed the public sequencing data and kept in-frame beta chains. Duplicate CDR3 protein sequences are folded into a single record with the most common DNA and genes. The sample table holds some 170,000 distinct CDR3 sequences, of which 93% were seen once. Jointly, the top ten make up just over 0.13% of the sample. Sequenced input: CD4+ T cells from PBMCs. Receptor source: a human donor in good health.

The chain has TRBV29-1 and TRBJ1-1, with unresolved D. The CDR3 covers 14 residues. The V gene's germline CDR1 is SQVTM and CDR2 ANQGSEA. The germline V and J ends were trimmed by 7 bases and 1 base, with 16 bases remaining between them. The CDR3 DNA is TGCAGCGCCGAAGGTCGCAGGAGGAACACTGAAGCTTTCTTT. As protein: CSAEGRRRNTEAFF.

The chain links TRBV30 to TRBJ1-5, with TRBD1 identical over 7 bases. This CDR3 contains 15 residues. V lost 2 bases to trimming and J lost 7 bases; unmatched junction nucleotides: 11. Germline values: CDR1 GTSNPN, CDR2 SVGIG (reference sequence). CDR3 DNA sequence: TGTGCCTGGAGTCCCCAGGGGGTAGGAAGGCAGCCCCAGCATTTT. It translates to CAWSPQGVGRQPQHF.

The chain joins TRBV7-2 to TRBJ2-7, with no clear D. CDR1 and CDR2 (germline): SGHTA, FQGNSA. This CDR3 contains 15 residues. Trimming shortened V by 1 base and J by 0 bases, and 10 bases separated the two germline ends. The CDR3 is CASSLVGRSSYEQYF. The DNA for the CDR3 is TGTGCCAGCAGCTTAGTGGGCCGCAGCTCCTACGAGCAGTACTTC.

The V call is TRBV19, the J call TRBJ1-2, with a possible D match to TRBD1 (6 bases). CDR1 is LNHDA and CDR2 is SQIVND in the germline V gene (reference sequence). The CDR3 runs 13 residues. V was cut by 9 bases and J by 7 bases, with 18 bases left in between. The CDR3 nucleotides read TGTGCCAGCGTAAACCCCGGGACAACTGGCTACACCTTC. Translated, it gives CASVNPGTTGYTF.

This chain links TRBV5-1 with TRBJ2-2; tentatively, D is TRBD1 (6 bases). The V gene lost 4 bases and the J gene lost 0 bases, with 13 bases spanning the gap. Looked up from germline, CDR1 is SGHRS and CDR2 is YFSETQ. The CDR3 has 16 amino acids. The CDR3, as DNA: TGCGCCAGCAGCGGTACCGGGACACCGAACACCGGGGAGCTGTTTTTT. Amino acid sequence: CASSGTGTPNTGELFF. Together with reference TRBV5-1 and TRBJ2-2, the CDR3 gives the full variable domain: KAGVTQTPRYLIKTRGQQVTLSCSPISGHRSVSWYQQTPGQGLQFLFEYFSETQRNKGNFPGRFSGRQFSNSRSEMNVSTLELGDSALYLCASSGTGTPNTGELFFGEGSRLTVL.

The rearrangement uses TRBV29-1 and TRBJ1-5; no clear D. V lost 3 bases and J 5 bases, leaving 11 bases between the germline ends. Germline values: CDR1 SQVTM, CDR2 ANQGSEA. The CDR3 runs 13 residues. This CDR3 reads CSVDSGGDQPQHF. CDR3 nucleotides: TGCAGCGTTGACAGCGGAGGAGATCAGCCCCAGCATTTT.

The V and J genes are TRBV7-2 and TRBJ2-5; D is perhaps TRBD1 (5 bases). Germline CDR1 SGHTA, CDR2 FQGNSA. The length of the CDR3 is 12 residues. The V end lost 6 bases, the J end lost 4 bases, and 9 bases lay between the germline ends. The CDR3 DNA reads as TGTGCCAGCAGGGGGCGCGGAGAGACCCAGTACTTC. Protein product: CASRGRGETQYF. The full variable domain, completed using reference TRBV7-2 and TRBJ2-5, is GAGVSQSPSNKVTEKGKDVELRCDPISGHTALYWYRQSLGQGLEFLIYFQGNSAPDKSGLPSDRFSAERTGGSVSTLTIQRTQQEDSAVYLCASRGRGETQYFGPGTRLLVL.

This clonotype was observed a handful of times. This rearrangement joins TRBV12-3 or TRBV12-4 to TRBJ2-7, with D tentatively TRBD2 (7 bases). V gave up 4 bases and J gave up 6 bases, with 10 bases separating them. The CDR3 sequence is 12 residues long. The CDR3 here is CASSWGGIEQYF. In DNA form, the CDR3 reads TGTGCCAGCAGTTGGGGGGGCATCGAGCAGTACTTC.

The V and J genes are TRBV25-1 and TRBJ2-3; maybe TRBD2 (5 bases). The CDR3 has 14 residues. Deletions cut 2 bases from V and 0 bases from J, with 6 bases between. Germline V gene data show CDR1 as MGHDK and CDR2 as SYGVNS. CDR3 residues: CASSEGGSTDTQYF. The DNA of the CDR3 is TGTGCCAGCAGTGAAGGAGGTAGCACAGATACGCAGTATTTT.

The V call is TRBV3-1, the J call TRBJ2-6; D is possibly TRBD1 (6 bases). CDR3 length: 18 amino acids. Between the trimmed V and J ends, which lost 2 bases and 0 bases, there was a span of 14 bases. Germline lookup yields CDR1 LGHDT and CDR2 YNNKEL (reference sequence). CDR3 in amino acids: CASSQSLGQTSGANVLTF. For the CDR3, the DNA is TGTGCCAGCAGCCAAAGCTTGGGACAAACCTCTGGGGCCAACGTCCTGACTTTC.

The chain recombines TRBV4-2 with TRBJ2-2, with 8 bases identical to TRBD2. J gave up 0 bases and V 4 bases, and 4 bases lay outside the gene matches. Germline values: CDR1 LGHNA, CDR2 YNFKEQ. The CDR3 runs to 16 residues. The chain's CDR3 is CASSPGGGANTGELFF. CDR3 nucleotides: TGTGCCAGCAGCCCGGGAGGGGGGGCGAACACCGGGGAGCTGTTTTTT.

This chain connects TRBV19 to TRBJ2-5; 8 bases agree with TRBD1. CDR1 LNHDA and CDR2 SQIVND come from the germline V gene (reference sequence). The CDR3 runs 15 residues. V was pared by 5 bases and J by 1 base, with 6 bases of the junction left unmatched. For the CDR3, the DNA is TGTGCCAGTAGTGACAGACAGGGGATCCAAGAGACCCAGTACTTC. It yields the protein CASSDRQGIQETQYF.

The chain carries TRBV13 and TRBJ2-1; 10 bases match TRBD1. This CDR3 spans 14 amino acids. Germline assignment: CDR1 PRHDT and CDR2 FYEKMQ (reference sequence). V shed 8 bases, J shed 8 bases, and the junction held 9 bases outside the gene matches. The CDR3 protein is CASFRTGGKDEQFF. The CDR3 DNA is TGTGCCAGCTTCCGGACAGGGGGAAAGGATGAGCAGTTCTTC.

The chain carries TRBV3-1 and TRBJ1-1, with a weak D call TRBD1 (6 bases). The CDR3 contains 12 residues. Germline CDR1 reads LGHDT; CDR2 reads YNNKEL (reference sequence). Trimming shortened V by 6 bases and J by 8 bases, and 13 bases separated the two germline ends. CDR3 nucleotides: TGTGCCAGCAGTCGGACAGTAAAAGAAGCTTTCTTT. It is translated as CASSRTVKEAFF.

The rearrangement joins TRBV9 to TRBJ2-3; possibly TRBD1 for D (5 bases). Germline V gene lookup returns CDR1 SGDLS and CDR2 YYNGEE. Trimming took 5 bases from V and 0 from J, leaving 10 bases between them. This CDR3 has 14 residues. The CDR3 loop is CASRARTSTDTQYF. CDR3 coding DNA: TGTGCCAGCAGGGCTCGGACAAGCACAGATACGCAGTATTTT.

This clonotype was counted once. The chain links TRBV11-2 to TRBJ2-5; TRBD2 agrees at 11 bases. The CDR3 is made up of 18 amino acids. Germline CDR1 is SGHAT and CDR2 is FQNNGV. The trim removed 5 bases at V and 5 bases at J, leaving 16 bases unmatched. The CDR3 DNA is TGTGCCAGCAGCCTCCTGGATGGTAGCGGGGGGGCCGGGGAGACCCAGTACTTC. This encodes CASSLLDGSGGAGETQYF.

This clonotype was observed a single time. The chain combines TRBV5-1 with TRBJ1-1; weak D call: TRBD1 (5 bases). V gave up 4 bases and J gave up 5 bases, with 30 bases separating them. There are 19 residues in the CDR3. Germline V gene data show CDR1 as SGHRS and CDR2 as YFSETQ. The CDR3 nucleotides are TGCGCCAGCAGCGTCGGGGGGTTCAGGGTTCTGAGGGATGGGACTGAAGCTTTCTTT. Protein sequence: CASSVGGFRVLRDGTEAFF. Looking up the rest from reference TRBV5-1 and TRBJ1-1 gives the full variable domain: KAGVTQTPRYLIKTRGQQVTLSCSPISGHRSVSWYQQTPGQGLQFLFEYFSETQRNKGNFPGRFSGRQFSNSRSEMNVSTLELGDSALYLCASSVGGFRVLRDGTEAFFGQGTRLTVV.

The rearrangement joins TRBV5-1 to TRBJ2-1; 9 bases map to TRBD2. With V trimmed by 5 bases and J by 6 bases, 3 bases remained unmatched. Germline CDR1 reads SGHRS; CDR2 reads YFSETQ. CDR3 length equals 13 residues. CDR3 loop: CASSGSGGNEQFF. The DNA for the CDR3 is TGCGCCAGCAGTGGTAGCGGGGGCAATGAGCAGTTCTTC.

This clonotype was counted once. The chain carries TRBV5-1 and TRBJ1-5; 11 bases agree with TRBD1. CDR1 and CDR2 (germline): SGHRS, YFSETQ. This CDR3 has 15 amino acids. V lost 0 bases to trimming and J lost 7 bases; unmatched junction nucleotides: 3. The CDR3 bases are TGCGCCAGCAGCTTGGACGGGACAGGGGGGCAGCCCCAGCATTTT. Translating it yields CASSLDGTGGQPQHF.